A single sample gave rise to the 19 T cell receptor beta chains below, sequenced in a study of T cell responses to AZD1222 COVID-19 vaccine. Libraries were prepared by immunoSEQ multiplex PCR; TCRdb keeps only in-frame clonotypes and omits some of them. The sample holds about 56,000 clones, 80% to 90% seen once. The specimen comprised peripheral blood, sampled on day 0 of AZD1222 vaccination. These receptors all stem from an adult in good health.

V and J are TRBV5-6 and TRBJ2-1; D is perhaps TRBD2 (7 bases). The CDR3 loop spans 18 amino acids. V dropped 0 bases and J dropped 11 bases, with 27 bases sitting between them. The germline CDR1 and CDR2 sequences are SGHDT and YYEEEE. CDR3 residues: CASSLVAGASALAMKQFF. For the CDR3, the DNA is TGTGCCAGCAGCTTGGTGGCGGGGGCATCCGCTTTAGCAATGAAGCAGTTCTTC.

The J gene is TRBJ1-6, the V gene TRBV5-4; D remains ambiguous. This CDR3 region has 12 residues. Per germline, CDR1 SGHNT and CDR2 YYREEE (reference sequence). Trimming took off 3 bases at V and 9 bases at J, with 7 bases between the two ends. CDR3 sequence reads: CASSSLSSPLHF. In DNA, the CDR3 is TGTGCCAGCAGCTCACTGAGTTCACCCCTCCACTTT. Full variable domain (remainder filled in from reference TRBV5-4 and TRBJ1-6): ETGVTQSPTHLIKTRGQQVTLRCSSQSGHNTVSWYQQALGQGPQFIFQYYREEENGRGNFPPRFSGLQFPNYSSELNVNALELDDSALYLCASSSLSSPLHFGNGTRLTVT.

The table lists this clone with a few counts. The DNA for the CDR3 is TGTGCCAGCAGCTTATGGGCCAGGGGGCATTCACCCCTCCACTTT. Translation gives CASSLWARGHSPLHF. V usage is TRBV11-2 and J usage is TRBJ1-6, with 8 bases identical to TRBD1. J lost 8 bases, V lost 2 bases, and 5 bases had no gene match. The CDR3 runs to 15 residues. Germline V CDR1 and CDR2: SGHAT, FQNNGV.

This chain connects TRBV6-1 to TRBJ2-7, with TRBD1 matching over 9 bases. This CDR3 region has 15 residues. Germline CDR1 MNHNS, CDR2 SASEGT. Germline trimming cut 1 base from V and 0 bases from J; bases unmatched to any gene: 1. The CDR3 nucleotides are TGTGCCAGCAGTGAAGAACAGGGGGCCTCCTACGAGCAGTACTTC. It is translated as CASSEEQGASYEQYF.

The rearrangement links TRBV3-1 (or the pseudogene TRBV3-2) to TRBJ1-2; D possibly corresponds to TRBD1 (5 bases). The germline V and J ends were trimmed by 4 bases and 8 bases, with 20 bases remaining between them. The CDR3 sequence is 15 residues long. CDR1 is LGHDT, CDR2 YNNKEL, per germline (reference sequence). The CDR3 sequence is CASSRDLQGATGYTF. The CDR3 nucleotides read TGTGCCAGCAGCCGCGATTTGCAGGGAGCAACCGGCTACACCTTC.

V gene TRBV5-6 combines with J gene TRBJ1-2; 8 bases align to TRBD1. Germline V lookup: CDR1 SGHDT, CDR2 YYEEEE. The junction had 7 bases not matched to a gene; V was cut back by 4 bases and J by 2 bases. The CDR3 sequence is 15 residues long. The CDR3 is CASSPETGANYGYTF. The CDR3 region has the DNA TGTGCCAGCAGCCCCGAGACAGGGGCCAACTATGGCTACACCTTC.

The chain recombines TRBV7-6 with TRBJ1-4, with D maybe TRBD1 (5 bases). The CDR3 contains 15 residues. V was cut by 2 bases and J by 4 bases, with 11 bases left in between. In germline, CDR1 is SGHVS, CDR2 FNYEAQ. The DNA of the CDR3 is TGTGCCAGCAGCTTATACGGGACGGATAATGAAAAACTGTTTTTT. It yields the protein CASSLYGTDNEKLFF.

The chain is built from TRBV3-1 (or the pseudogene TRBV3-2) and TRBJ2-1; D may be TRBD2 (5 bases). From germline, CDR1 is LGHDT and CDR2 YNNKEL (reference sequence). This CDR3 is 16 amino acids long. The ends were cut back, 1 base at V and 5 bases at J, with 15 bases in the middle. The CDR3 sequence: CASSQGRTPGDNEQFF. CDR3 DNA sequence: TGTGCCAGCAGCCAAGGACGGACCCCCGGGGACAATGAGCAGTTCTTC.

The gene calls are TRBV19 and TRBJ1-2, with D possibly matching TRBD1 (5 bases). The CDR3 loop spans 14 amino acids. The V and J ends lost 6 bases and 0 bases respectively, with 11 bases between them. Germline V gene sequence: CDR1 LNHDA, CDR2 SQIVND (reference sequence). The CDR3, as DNA: TGTGCCAGTAGAGGCGAGACAGCTAACTATGGCTACACCTTC. Translating it yields CASRGETANYGYTF. Looking up the rest from reference TRBV19 and TRBJ1-2 gives the full variable domain: DGGITQSPKYLFRKEGQNVTLSCEQNLNHDAMYWYRQDPGQGLRLIYYSQIVNDFQKGDIAEGYSVSREKKESFPLTVTSAQKNPTAFYLCASRGETANYGYTFGSGTRLTVV.

The CDR3 DNA follows: TGTGCCAGCAGCCTAACAGGGGATTCGGGAGGCTACACCTTC. Its translation: CASSLTGDSGGYTF. V gene TRBV2 combines with J gene TRBJ1-2, with TRBD1 matching 7 bases. Germline CDR1 SNHLY, CDR2 FYNNEI. Trimming took 6 bases from V and 8 from J; bases not matched to a gene: 12. The CDR3 sequence is 14 residues long.

The chain couples TRBV5-8 to TRBJ2-7; tentatively, D is TRBD1 (6 bases). V lost 2 bases and J 0 bases, leaving 15 bases between the germline ends. Germline CDR1 reads SGHTS; CDR2 reads YDEGEE. The CDR3 is 16 amino acids. In nucleotides, the CDR3 is TGTGCCAGCAGCTTTTACACAGGGACACTCTCCTACGAGCAGTACTTC. It specifies CASSFYTGTLSYEQYF.

The V gene is TRBV2, the J gene TRBJ1-2; TRBD1 aligns across 7 bases. CDR1 SNHLY and CDR2 FYNNEI come from the germline V gene. CDR3 length: 13 amino acids. The trim removed 5 bases at V and 2 bases at J, leaving 2 bases unmatched. The CDR3 region has the DNA TGTGCCAGCAGTCCGGGACAGAACTATGGCTACACCTTC. It is translated as CASSPGQNYGYTF. Combining the CDR3 with reference TRBV2 and TRBJ1-2 gives the whole variable domain EPEVTQTPSHQVTQMGQEVILRCVPISNHLYFYWYRQILGQKVEFLVSFYNNEISEKSEIFDDQFSVERPDGSNFTLKIRSTKLEDSAMYFCASSPGQNYGYTFGSGTRLTVV.

The chain employs TRBV10-2 and TRBJ1-1; 9 bases align to TRBD1. The trim removed 6 bases at V and 4 bases at J, leaving 9 bases unmatched. The CDR3 is made up of 15 amino acids. Germline V gene data show CDR1 as WSHSY and CDR2 as SAAADI. CDR3 bases: TGCGCCAGCAGAACAGGGGGCAGGGGTGGCACTGAAGCTTTCTTT. Its protein is CASRTGGRGGTEAFF.

The chain combines TRBV14 with TRBJ2-1; TRBD1 might be the D (6 bases). Germline CDR1 and CDR2: SGHDN and FVKESK. V was clipped by 3 bases and J by 7 bases, with 13 bases between them. The CDR3 covers 14 residues. CDR3 residues: CASSQDSLRNEQFF. DNA for the CDR3: TGTGCCAGCAGCCAGGACAGCCTGAGGAATGAGCAGTTCTTC.

Only one count was recorded for this clone. The chain couples TRBV5-6 to TRBJ2-7; D gene ambiguous. CDR1 SGHDT and CDR2 YYEEEE come from the germline V gene. This CDR3 region has 15 residues. V dropped 5 bases and J dropped 0 bases, with 15 bases sitting between them. The CDR3 here is CASSLGRKSSYEQYF. The CDR3 region has the DNA TGTGCCAGCAGTTTAGGCAGGAAGAGCTCCTACGAGCAGTACTTC.

The chain is built from TRBV19 and TRBJ1-1, with a possible D match to TRBD1 (5 bases). This CDR3 comprises 19 residues. V gave up 2 bases and J gave up 0 bases, with 22 bases separating them. Germline assignment: CDR1 LNHDA and CDR2 SQIVND (reference sequence). The CDR3 DNA is TGTGCCAGTAGTATAAGTTTACGGACGGTCCTAGGGGTGAACACTGAAGCTTTCTTT. As protein: CASSISLRTVLGVNTEAFF.

The chain links TRBV9 to TRBJ1-2; D is ambiguous. CDR1 and CDR2 from the germline V gene are SGDLS and YYNGEE. Trimming took 0 bases from V and 4 from J, leaving 13 bases between them. CDR3 length: 15 residues. The CDR3 DNA reads TGTGCCAGCAGCGTAGATTCTCAGACAACCTATGGCTACACCTTC. It is translated as CASSVDSQTTYGYTF. Looking up the rest from reference TRBV9 and TRBJ1-2 gives the full variable domain: DSGVTQTPKHLITATGQRVTLRCSPRSGDLSVYWYQQSLDQGLQFLIQYYNGEERAKGNILERFSAQQFPDLHSELNLSSLELGDSALYFCASSVDSQTTYGYTFGSGTRLTVV.

The J gene is TRBJ1-2, the V gene TRBV5-1, with a possible D match to TRBD1 (5 bases). The CDR3 covers 16 residues. CDR1 and CDR2 (germline): SGHRS, YFSETQ. V was clipped by 4 bases and J by 1 base, with 17 bases between them. As DNA, the CDR3 is TGCGCCAGCAGCAAATTAACCCAGGGAGTTAACTATGGCTACACCTTC. Amino acids: CASSKLTQGVNYGYTF.

This rearrangement joins TRBV13 to TRBJ1-3, with D unresolved. CDR1 and CDR2 (germline): PRHDT, FYEKMQ (reference sequence). This CDR3 region has 18 residues. V lost 3 bases, J lost 0 bases, and 18 bases lay in between. This chain's CDR3 is CASSLVGQAAFSGNTIYF. The CDR3 DNA is TGTGCCAGCAGCTTGGTGGGCCAGGCAGCTTTCTCTGGAAACACCATATATTTT. Filled out from reference TRBV13 and TRBJ1-3, the complete variable domain reads AAGVIQSPRHLIKEKRETATLKCYPIPRHDTVYWYQQGPGQDPQFLISFYEKMQSDKGSIPDRFSAQQFSDYHSELNMSSLELGDSALYFCASSLVGQAAFSGNTIYFGEGSWLTVV.